This T cell receptor (beta chain) emerged from a study of blood T cell repertoires in COVID-19. The overall study: There were acute and convalescent COVID-19 samples, and they came from the United States, Italy and Spain. The analysed material was cDNA or gDNA that came from T cells, B-cell-depleted T cells, or PBMCs.

Germline CDR1 SGHTA, CDR2 FQGNSA. This CDR3 has 15 residues. Trimming cost V 0 bases and J 6 bases; bases outside gene matches: 7. Here immunoSEQ multiplex PCR was the method, and the copy in TCRdb shows in-frame clones only, minus some. Of around 60,000 clones listed, over 75% are singletons. The chain uses TRBV7-2 and TRBJ2-7, with 8 nucleotides matching TRBD1. What was sequenced was peripheral blood. This TCR was recovered from a man aged 45-60 years with active COVID-19. The CDR3 sequence is CASSLAVQGASEQYF. The CDR3 region has the DNA TGTGCCAGCAGCTTAGCGGTTCAGGGGGCCTCCGAGCAGTACTTC.